This TCR beta chain emerged from a study of T cells after yellow fever vaccination. Study-wide background: Where fractions had low cell numbers, libraries were prepared from them with the SMART-Seq v4 Ultra Low Input RNA kit.

Regarding the study as a whole: Weaker, the secondary response peaked sooner, at day 5 versus 15. Reappearance after the booster was observed for most primary-vaccination clones (roughly 95% CD4, roughly 88% CD8).

As to this clonotype: Its antigen is unidentified.

5'RACE template switching generated TCR cDNA, adding a universal primer site and UMIs. TCRdb reprocessed the 5' RACE reads with MiXCR, giving one entry per CDR3 protein. The sample yields 620,000 or so distinct CDR3 sequences, roughly a sixth seen once. The TCR originated in a man between 18 and 29 years old who received the YFV17D yellow fever vaccine. The source material was PBMCs, sampled 5 days after the first yellow fever vaccination.

The DNA of the CDR3 is TGCAGTGCTACTCAAGAGACCCAGTACTTC. This translates into CSATQETQYF. V is TRBV20-1 and J is TRBJ2-5; no clear D. Trimming shortened V by 4 bases and J by 2 bases, and 2 bases separated the two germline ends. The length of the CDR3 is 10 residues. CDR1 is DFQATT and CDR2 is SNEGSKA in the germline V gene (reference sequence).